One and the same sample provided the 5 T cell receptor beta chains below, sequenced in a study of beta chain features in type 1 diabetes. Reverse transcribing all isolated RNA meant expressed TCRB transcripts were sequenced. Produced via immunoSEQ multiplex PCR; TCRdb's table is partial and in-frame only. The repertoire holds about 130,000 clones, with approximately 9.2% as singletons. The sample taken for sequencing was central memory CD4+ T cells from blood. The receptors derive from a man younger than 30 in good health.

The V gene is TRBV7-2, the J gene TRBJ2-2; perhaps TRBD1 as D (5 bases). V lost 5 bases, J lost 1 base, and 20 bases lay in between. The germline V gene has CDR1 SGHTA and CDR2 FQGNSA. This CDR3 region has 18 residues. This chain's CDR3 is CASSKGPATQGNTGELFF. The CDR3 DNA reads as TGTGCCAGCAGCAAAGGTCCGGCCACCCAGGGGAACACCGGGGAGCTGTTTTTT.

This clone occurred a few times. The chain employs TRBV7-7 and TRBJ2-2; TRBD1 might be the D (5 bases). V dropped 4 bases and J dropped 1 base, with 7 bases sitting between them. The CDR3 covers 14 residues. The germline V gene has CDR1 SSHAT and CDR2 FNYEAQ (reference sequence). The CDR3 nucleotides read TGTGCCAGCAGCTCCCAGGGGAACACCGGGGAGCTGTTTTTT. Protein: CASSSQGNTGELFF.

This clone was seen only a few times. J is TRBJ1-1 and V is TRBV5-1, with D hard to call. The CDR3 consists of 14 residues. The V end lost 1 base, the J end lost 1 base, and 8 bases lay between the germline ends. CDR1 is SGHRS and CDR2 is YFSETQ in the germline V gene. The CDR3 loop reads CASSLPQQNTEAFF. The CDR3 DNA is TGCGCCAGCAGCTTGCCACAGCAGAACACTGAAGCTTTCTTT.

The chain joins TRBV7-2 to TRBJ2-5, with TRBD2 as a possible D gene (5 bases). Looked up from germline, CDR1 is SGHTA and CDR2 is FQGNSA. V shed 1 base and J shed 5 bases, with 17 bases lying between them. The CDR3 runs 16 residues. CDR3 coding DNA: TGTGCCAGCAGCTTAGTGTCGGCTTCGGGCGGGGAGACCCAGTACTTC. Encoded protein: CASSLVSASGGETQYF.

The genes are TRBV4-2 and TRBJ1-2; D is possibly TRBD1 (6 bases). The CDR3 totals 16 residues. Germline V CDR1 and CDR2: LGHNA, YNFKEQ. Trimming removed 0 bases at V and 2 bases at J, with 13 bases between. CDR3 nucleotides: TGTGCCAGCAGCCAAGAAAAAGGAACAGGGAACTATGGCTACACCTTC. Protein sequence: CASSQEKGTGNYGYTF.